This T cell receptor beta chain was observed in a study of control samples from healthy donors and cancer patients. Assay: immunoSEQ multiplex PCR; the TCRdb copy retains only in-frame clones and omits some. The sample records about 180,000 clones, about 90% being singletons. Per germline, CDR1 KGHSH and CDR2 LQKENI. This CDR3 is built from 17 residues. Trimming took 6 bases from V and 1 from J, leaving 22 bases between them. This clone was detected only a few times. The rearrangement uses TRBV18 and TRBJ2-7; TRBD1 might be the D (5 bases). Material for sequencing was blood. The clonotype was recovered from a woman in her 50s in good health. As DNA, the CDR3 is TGTGCCAGCTCCCCAACCAGATCGACGACAGCGTCCTACGAGCAGTACTTC. It encodes CASSPTRSTTASYEQYF.